This TCR beta chain was captured by sequencing in a study of identical twins. Study-level findings and limits: Among out-of-frame alpha sequences shared by twins, low generation probability occurred in excess. Zero-insertion findings could be partly confounded by invariant cells (MAIT and iNKT cells). A lower insertion count was a feature of abundant cord blood beta clonotypes, with no such feature in memory repertoires.

TCRdb reprocessed the 5' RACE reads via MiXCR and lists one record per CDR3 protein. The profile shows about 690,000 distinct CDR3 sequences, over 5% of them singletons. The germline gives CDR1 MNHEY, CDR2 SVGAGI. The length of the CDR3 is 12 residues. The V segment lost 8 bases and the J segment 4 bases; nucleotides outside the gene matches: 4. This clonotype has just a few counts. Its antigen is not identified. This TCR was recovered from a man in his late teens or twenties in good health. The sequencing sample was made of naive T cells sorted from blood. V and J are TRBV6-5 and TRBJ1-2; 7 bases fit TRBD1. DNA for the CDR3: TGTGCCAGCGGGGACAGCCGCTATGGCTACACCTTC. Its translation is CASGDSRYGYTF.